The TCR beta chain described here comes from a study of blood T cell repertoires in COVID-19. On the study more broadly: Specimens from acute and convalescent COVID-19 originated in the United States, Italy and Spain. Nucleic acid was either cDNA or gDNA, and it came from T cells, B-cell-depleted T cells, or PBMCs.

In the original workflow: Amplification of reference gene primers provided the estimated nucleated cell counts. TCRdb keeps only in-frame clones here, not all; method: immunoSEQ multiplex PCR. V, J and clone size reflect that table, while D and trimming were determined from the DNA. The data hold a few hundred thousand clones, with roughly 90% observed a single time. Seattle enrolled patients during active infection and tracked them longitudinally. This clone has only one observation. CDR3 size: 11 residues. Germline-derived CDR1 and CDR2 are DFQATT and SNEGSKA (reference sequence). With 6 bases clipped from V and 9 bases from J, the junction kept 6 bases outside the gene matches.

The V call is TRBV20-1, the J call TRBJ1-1, with 8 positions matching TRBD1. The clonotype originates from a woman aged 40 to 55 with COVID-19, enrolled during active disease. Sequencing used peripheral blood. CDR3 loop: CSAKQGAQAFF. The CDR3 DNA follows: TGCAGTGCCAAGCAGGGGGCGCAAGCTTTCTTT.